The 28 T cell receptor beta chains presented below share a single source sample, sequenced in a study of OX40 agonist ivuxolimab in advanced cancers. TCRdb's table, derived via immunoSEQ multiplex PCR, lists solely in-frame clones and lacks some. The profile covers about 93,000 clones, with 94% appearing a single time and around 2.5% taken by the ten largest. The sample consisted of CD4+ or CD8+ T cells sorted from blood, taken in a trial of the OX40 agonist ivuxolimab. The receptors were sampled from an adult with an advanced solid tumor such as melanoma, head and neck, liver or kidney cancer.

This chain links TRBV9 with TRBJ1-4, with D hard to call. V was cut by 3 bases and J by 2 bases, with 11 bases left in between. This CDR3 spans 15 amino acids. Germline CDR1 and CDR2: SGDLS and YYNGEE. The CDR3 coding sequence is TGTGCCAGCAGCGCGACCCAACGGACTAATGAAAAACTGTTTTTT. Its translation is CASSATQRTNEKLFF.

This chain links TRBV4-1 with TRBJ1-4, with 7 positions matching TRBD1. Germline V lookup: CDR1 MGHRA, CDR2 YSYEKL. CDR3 length equals 14 residues. V was pared by 0 bases and J by 10 bases, with 5 bases of the junction left unmatched. DNA of the CDR3: TGCGCCAGCAGCCAAGAAGCCAGGGGGGGAAAACTGTTTTTT. Translation: CASSQEARGGKLFF.

The chain uses TRBV5-6 and TRBJ1-5, with D unresolved. CDR3 size: 12 residues. Trimming took off 0 bases at V and 7 bases at J, with 5 bases between the two ends. CDR1 SGHDT and CDR2 YYEEEE come from the germline V gene. CDR3 in amino acids: CASSLGSQPQHF. The DNA of the CDR3 is TGTGCCAGCAGCTTGGGTAGCCAGCCCCAGCATTTT.

This CDR3 is CASSPPEADEQYF. For the CDR3, the DNA is TGTGCCAGCAGTCCGCCGGAAGCTGACGAGCAGTACTTC. This chain connects TRBV6-5 to TRBJ2-7, with D hard to call. The germline V and J ends were trimmed by 5 bases and 5 bases, with 13 bases remaining between them. Germline CDR1 and CDR2: MNHEY and SVGAGI. CDR3 length: 13 residues.

This clone was detected only once. The chain combines TRBV7-8 with TRBJ2-7, with D perhaps TRBD1 or TRBD2 (5 bases each). The ends were cut back, 5 bases at V and 5 bases at J, with 19 bases in the middle. Per the germline V gene, CDR1 is SGHVS and CDR2 is FQNEAQ. The CDR3 totals 15 residues. The CDR3 DNA sequence: TGTGCCAGCAGCACCCGACCCGTAAGAGGGGACGAGCAGTACTTC. Translating it yields CASSTRPVRGDEQYF.

This chain links TRBV6-6 with TRBJ1-1; 7 positions match TRBD1. This CDR3 is built from 14 residues. Trimming at V came to 2 bases and at J to 4 bases, leaving 4 bases not matched to a gene. Germline V CDR1 and CDR2: MNHNY, SVGAGI (reference sequence). As DNA, the CDR3 is TGTGCCAGCAGTTACAGGCAGGGGGGCACTGAAGCTTTCTTT. Protein product: CASSYRQGGTEAFF.

The gene calls are TRBV19 and TRBJ2-7; tentatively, D is TRBD1 (5 bases). The V end was cut by 5 bases, the J end by 5 bases, with 13 bases between. This CDR3 spans 13 amino acids. Germline loops: CDR1 LNHDA, CDR2 SQIVND (reference sequence). The CDR3 region has the DNA TGTGCCAGTAGTGGCCAGGGAACCGACGAGCAGTACTTC. Its protein is CASSGQGTDEQYF.

The chain is built from TRBV15 and TRBJ1-1; 8 bases are a match to TRBD1. Germline V gene sequence: CDR1 LNHNV, CDR2 YYDKDF (reference sequence). J was trimmed by 5 bases and V by 8 bases; bases with no gene match: 10. CDR3 length equals 14 residues. The CDR3: CATQDRGERTEAFF. DNA of the CDR3: TGTGCCACCCAAGACAGGGGAGAAAGGACTGAAGCTTTCTTT.

The V and J genes are TRBV10-3 and TRBJ2-7; no clear D gene. Trimming left V 3 bases short and J 4 bases short, with 4 bases between. This CDR3 has 11 amino acids. Germline CDR1 and CDR2: ENHRY and SYGVKD. CDR3 protein: CAISEAYEQYF. Written as DNA, the CDR3 is TGTGCCATCAGTGAAGCGTACGAGCAGTACTTC.

In nucleotides, the CDR3 is TGTGCCAGCAGCTGGGACAGCTCCTACGAGCAGTACTTC. Translation gives CASSWDSSYEQYF. V gene TRBV5-6 combines with J gene TRBJ2-7, with 7 nucleotides matching TRBD1. Unmatched junction bases numbered 0, after V lost 3 bases and J lost 0 bases. The CDR3 is made up of 13 amino acids. The germline V gene has CDR1 SGHDT and CDR2 YYEEEE.

This chain links TRBV9 with TRBJ1-1; D call uncertain. Trimming left V 4 bases short and J 6 bases short, with 13 bases between. The CDR3 has 13 residues. Germline V gene data show CDR1 as SGDLS and CDR2 as YYNGEE. CDR3 residues: CASSYGVGAEAFF. CDR3 bases: TGTGCCAGCAGCTATGGCGTTGGGGCTGAAGCTTTCTTT.

V usage is TRBV27 and J usage is TRBJ1-1, with 8 bases aligning to TRBD1. There are 14 residues in the CDR3. With 6 bases clipped from V and 5 bases from J, the junction kept 8 bases outside the gene matches. The germline V gene has CDR1 MNHEY and CDR2 SMNVEV (reference sequence). DNA of the CDR3: TGTGCCAGCAGGGTAGGACAGGGTGGAACTGAAGCTTTCTTT. Protein: CASRVGQGGTEAFF.

V is TRBV5-1 and J is TRBJ2-4; TRBD2 matches 11 bases. After removal of 3 bases from V and 6 bases from J, the junction contained 17 bases not matched to a gene. CDR3 length equals 19 residues. Germline V gene sequence: CDR1 SGHRS, CDR2 YFSETQ. The CDR3 coding sequence is TGCGCCAGCAGCTCCCTCCTAGCGGGAGGCGCCGTTTTTGGAAACATTCAGTACTTC. It is translated as CASSSLLAGGAVFGNIQYF.

CDR3 bases: TGTGCCAGCAGCGCGGGGACTAGAGCCTACAATGAGCAGTTCTTC. It codes for CASSAGTRAYNEQFF. V gene TRBV7-9 combines with J gene TRBJ2-1, with TRBD2 matching over 8 bases. With 5 bases clipped from V and 2 bases from J, the junction kept 5 bases outside the gene matches. The CDR3 has 15 residues. Per germline, CDR1 SEHNR and CDR2 FQNEAQ (reference sequence).

The chain couples TRBV6-5 to TRBJ1-5; D is unresolved. The V gene's germline CDR1 is MNHEY and CDR2 SVGAGI. Trimming removed 0 bases at V and 7 bases at J, with 10 bases between. The CDR3 runs to 14 residues. CDR3 protein: CASSYSPSGQPQHF. CDR3 nucleotide sequence: TGTGCCAGCAGTTACTCGCCCTCGGGGCAGCCCCAGCATTTT.

V is TRBV28 and J is TRBJ2-2; TRBD2 is a possible D gene (7 bases). The germline gives CDR1 MDHEN, CDR2 SYDVKM. Between the trimmed V and J ends, which lost 9 bases and 4 bases, there was a span of 12 bases. The length of the CDR3 is 13 residues. CDR3 nucleotides: TGTGCCAGTGGGGGGGCCAGCACCGGGGAGCTGTTTTTT. This translates into CASGGASTGELFF.

The sample holds one count of this clone. This chain uses TRBV27 with TRBJ2-5; D is unclear. The CDR3 is made up of 13 amino acids. V lost 5 bases, J lost 5 bases, and 12 bases lay in between. Germline V gene sequence: CDR1 MNHEY, CDR2 SMNVEV (reference sequence). The CDR3 reads CASSHLGSETQYF. The CDR3 coding sequence is TGTGCCAGCAGTCACTTAGGGTCCGAGACCCAGTACTTC.

This rearrangement joins TRBV25-1 to TRBJ2-5; D unresolved. Germline CDR1 is MGHDK and CDR2 is SYGVNS. V gave up 1 base and J gave up 4 bases, with 1 base separating them. The CDR3 has 11 amino acids. In nucleotides, the CDR3 is TGTGCCAGCAGTGAATTAGAGACCCAGTACTTC. Its translation is CASSELETQYF.

This chain connects TRBV13 to TRBJ2-7; 7 bases are a match to TRBD2. Germline loops: CDR1 PRHDT, CDR2 FYEKMQ (reference sequence). The CDR3 has 13 residues. With V trimmed by 4 bases and J by 6 bases, 6 bases remained unmatched. The CDR3 loop reads CASSSPTSREQYF. Written as DNA, the CDR3 is TGTGCCAGCAGCTCCCCGACTAGCCGCGAGCAGTACTTC.

The J gene is TRBJ1-1, the V gene TRBV19; D unclear. Per germline, CDR1 LNHDA and CDR2 SQIVND (reference sequence). Trimming left V 5 bases short and J 3 bases short, with 13 bases between. This CDR3 region has 14 residues. This chain's CDR3 is CASSPPWLDTEAFF. As DNA, the CDR3 is TGTGCCAGTAGTCCCCCTTGGTTGGACACTGAAGCTTTCTTT.

The chain combines TRBV15 with TRBJ2-5; possibly TRBD1 for D (6 bases). In germline, CDR1 is LNHNV, CDR2 YYDKDF (reference sequence). This CDR3 contains 18 residues. Trimming removed 6 bases at V and 2 bases at J, with 25 bases between. The CDR3 coding sequence is TGTGCCACCAGTACTACTAGTGAGCAGGGGCCGTTACAAGAGACCCAGTACTTC. Its translation: CATSTTSEQGPLQETQYF.

Only one count was recorded for this clone. The rearrangement links TRBV19 to TRBJ2-7, with 7 bases aligning to TRBD1. The CDR3 totals 15 residues. Looked up from germline, CDR1 is LNHDA and CDR2 is SQIVND (reference sequence). V lost 5 bases to trimming and J lost 0 bases; unmatched junction nucleotides: 7. CDR3 nucleotides: TGTGCCAGTAGTCCGGGCAGGGGGATCTCCTACGAGCAGTACTTC. It specifies CASSPGRGISYEQYF.

This clone was seen a handful of times. The chain uses TRBV30 and TRBJ1-1, with unresolved D. Germline V gives CDR1 GTSNPN, CDR2 SVGIG (reference sequence). The CDR3 loop spans 15 amino acids. V lost 3 bases to trimming and J lost 1 base, with 15 bases between them. Here the CDR3 reads CAWRASGRRNTEAFF. In nucleotides, the CDR3 is TGTGCCTGGAGAGCCTCGGGTCGGAGGAACACTGAAGCTTTCTTT.

The chain combines TRBV5-4 with TRBJ2-1; possible D gene TRBD2, 5 bases. Per the germline V gene, CDR1 is SGHNT and CDR2 is YYREEE (reference sequence). The CDR3 loop spans 14 amino acids. The germline V and J ends were trimmed by 4 bases and 5 bases, with 13 bases remaining between them. CDR3 loop: CASSHITGNNEQFF. CDR3 DNA sequence: TGTGCCAGCAGCCACATAACGGGGAACAATGAGCAGTTCTTC.

CDR3 region: CASTYNEQFF. The CDR3 bases are TGTGCCAGTACCTACAATGAGCAGTTCTTC. V and J are TRBV2 and TRBJ2-1; D is unclear. V gave up 9 bases and J gave up 2 bases, with 2 bases separating them. CDR1 and CDR2 (germline): SNHLY, FYNNEI. The CDR3 is made up of 10 amino acids.

The chain carries TRBV20-1 and TRBJ2-1; D is unresolved. This CDR3 is built from 11 residues. V dropped 3 bases and J dropped 3 bases, with 3 bases sitting between them. Germline CDR1 is DFQATT and CDR2 is SNEGSKA (reference sequence). DNA for the CDR3: TGCAGTGCTAGGGTCTACAATGAGCAGTTCTTC. Residues: CSARVYNEQFF.

The rearrangement links TRBV10-1 to TRBJ1-4; 8 positions match TRBD1. Germline lookup yields CDR1 WNHNN and CDR2 SYGVQD (reference sequence). The CDR3 spans 16 residues. CDR3 in amino acids: CGQKDREIATNEKLFF. Written as DNA, the CDR3 is TGCGGACAAAAGGACAGGGAGATTGCAACTAATGAAAAACTGTTTTTT.

This chain links TRBV10-1 with TRBJ2-2; 7 nucleotides agree with TRBD1. Germline V gives CDR1 WNHNN, CDR2 SYGVQD (reference sequence). CDR3 length: 14 amino acids. With V trimmed by 8 bases and J by 4 bases, 7 bases remained unmatched. CDR3 in amino acids: CASGTALGTGELFF. The CDR3 DNA reads TGCGCCAGCGGGACAGCCTTAGGCACCGGGGAGCTGTTTTTT.